One and the same sample provided the 22 T cell receptor beta chains below, sequenced in a study of neurological immune-mediated disorders. Time point described: longitudinal time-point 3. TCRdb re-called the 5' RACE reads through MiXCR, storing one row per CDR3 protein. This table holds roughly 50,000 distinct CDR3 sequences, roughly an eighth found once. The sequencing sample was made of PBMCs. Receptors originate from a male donor with HTLV-1-associated myelopathy (HAM/TSP).

Ten or more counts support this clonotype. J is TRBJ1-4 and V is TRBV20-1, with TRBD1 as a possible D gene (5 bases). The V and J ends lost 7 bases and 0 bases respectively, with 9 bases between them. This CDR3 is built from 13 residues. Germline CDR1 DFQATT, CDR2 SNEGSKA (reference sequence). The CDR3: CSVRAATNEKLFF. As DNA, the CDR3 is TGCAGTGTCAGGGCCGCAACTAATGAAAAACTGTTTTTT.

Many counts were recorded for this clonotype. V usage is TRBV7-2 and J usage is TRBJ2-7; possibly TRBD2 for D (6 bases). CDR3 size: 14 residues. V lost 5 bases, J lost 4 bases, and 15 bases lay in between. The germline CDR1 and CDR2 sequences are SGHTA and FQGNSA. This chain's CDR3 is CASSIDGGFYEQYF. CDR3 DNA: TGTGCCAGCAGCATCGACGGGGGTTTTTACGAGCAGTACTTC.

Ten or more counts support this clonotype. The J gene is TRBJ2-1, the V gene TRBV5-1, with D tentatively TRBD1 (5 bases). Trimming shortened V by 0 bases and J by 2 bases, and 9 bases separated the two germline ends. Germline-derived CDR1 and CDR2 are SGHRS and YFSETQ. CDR3 length: 15 amino acids. CDR3 sequence: CASSLAQGAYNEQFF. DNA of the CDR3: TGCGCCAGCAGCTTGGCTCAGGGCGCCTACAATGAGCAGTTCTTC.

In this sample, this clonotype turned up a few times. This chain connects TRBV12-3 or TRBV12-4 to TRBJ2-4, with D tentatively TRBD2 (5 bases). The V end was cut by 3 bases, the J end by 13 bases, with 16 bases between. This CDR3 is built from 13 residues. In DNA form, the CDR3 reads TGTGCCAGCAGTTTCGGGCGGACCGGGGTACAGTACTTC. Its translation: CASSFGRTGVQYF.

This clonotype has a count of ten or more. The chain carries TRBV10-3 and TRBJ2-3; 11 bases line up with TRBD1. J lost 5 bases, V lost 8 bases, and 6 bases had no gene match. The length of the CDR3 is 14 residues. Germline V lookup: CDR1 ENHRY, CDR2 SYGVKD. The CDR3 bases are TGTGCCATCGCCGGACAGGGGGCAATAGATACGCAGTATTTT. Translating it yields CAIAGQGAIDTQYF.

This clonotype has a count of ten or more. The rearrangement joins TRBV5-1 to TRBJ1-5; possibly TRBD1 for D (5 bases). Germline-derived CDR1 and CDR2 are SGHRS and YFSETQ. CDR3 size: 15 residues. Trimming removed 4 bases at V and 0 bases at J, with 11 bases between. This CDR3 reads CASSDGQYSNQPQHF. DNA for the CDR3: TGCGCCAGCAGCGACGGACAATATAGCAATCAGCCCCAGCATTTT.

This clonotype occurred a few times. The chain carries TRBV6-6 and TRBJ2-2; a weak D match, TRBD1 (5 bases). Trimming took off 2 bases at V and 5 bases at J, with 12 bases between the two ends. The germline gives CDR1 MNHNY, CDR2 SVGAGI (reference sequence). CDR3 length: 15 amino acids. CDR3 amino acids: CASSYGVSGTGELFF. In DNA, the CDR3 is TGTGCCAGCAGTTACGGGGTTTCAGGGACCGGGGAGCTGTTTTTT.

This clonotype occurred many times. This chain joins TRBV28 and TRBJ1-1; D gene ambiguous. This CDR3 has 12 amino acids. CDR1 is MDHEN, CDR2 SYDVKM, per germline. Trimming cost V 8 bases and J 5 bases, with 12 bases left between them. The CDR3 is CASFTPTTEAFF. The CDR3 bases are TGTGCCAGCTTTACCCCCACAACTGAAGCTTTCTTT.

This rearrangement joins TRBV24-1 to TRBJ2-4; 7 bases match TRBD1. This CDR3 contains 12 residues. V was clipped by 5 bases and J by 8 bases; unmatched bases: 2. Germline V gives CDR1 KGHDR, CDR2 SFDVKD. CDR3 protein: CATSVQGDIQYF. The DNA for the CDR3 is TGTGCCACCAGTGTGCAGGGGGACATTCAGTACTTC.

Within the sample, this clonotype is large. The chain employs TRBV15 and TRBJ2-1; possible D gene TRBD2, 6 bases. CDR3 length: 15 residues. V was shortened by 7 bases and J by 5 bases, with 18 bases between the two germline ends. Germline loops: CDR1 LNHNV, CDR2 YYDKDF (reference sequence). The CDR3, as DNA: TGTGCCACCACCCACCCGCAGGGAGGAAACAATGAGCAGTTCTTC. Protein product: CATTHPQGGNNEQFF.

This clonotype was detected only a few times. The rearrangement links TRBV18 to TRBJ1-1, with D uncertain. CDR1 and CDR2 from the germline V gene are KGHSH and LQKENI. Between the trimmed V and J ends, which lost 5 bases and 3 bases, there was a span of 4 bases. This CDR3 has 11 residues. The CDR3 coding sequence is TGTGCCAGCTCAGGAGACACTGAAGCTTTCTTT. This encodes CASSGDTEAFF.

This clonotype occurred many times. J is TRBJ2-1 and V is TRBV10-3, with a weak D call TRBD2 (5 bases). The CDR3 loop spans 12 amino acids. Trimming shortened V by 7 bases and J by 8 bases, and 12 bases separated the two germline ends. Germline CDR1 and CDR2: ENHRY and SYGVKD. The CDR3 coding sequence is TGTGCCATCAAGCTCGGAGGCGATGAGCAGTTCTTC. It encodes CAIKLGGDEQFF.

In its sample, this clonotype was seen many times. The chain uses TRBV18 and TRBJ1-6; the D gene is possibly TRBD1 (5 bases). The germline CDR1 and CDR2 sequences are KGHSH and LQKENI. V lost 3 bases to trimming and J lost 0 bases, with 12 bases between them. CDR3 length: 17 amino acids. CDR3 in amino acids: CASSPGLLSSYNSPLHF. In nucleotides, the CDR3 is TGTGCCAGCTCACCGGGACTCCTGAGCTCCTATAATTCACCCCTCCACTTT.

This clonotype was found many times. The rearrangement uses TRBV20-1 and TRBJ2-5; 7 bases line up with TRBD1. Germline V CDR1 and CDR2: DFQATT, SNEGSKA (reference sequence). The ends lost 0 bases at V and 5 bases at J; junction bases unmatched: 6. This CDR3 has 14 amino acids. The CDR3 DNA sequence: TGCAGTGCTAGAGATCCGACAGGGACGGAGACCCAGTACTTC. Residues: CSARDPTGTETQYF.

In this sample, this clonotype turned up many times. V and J are TRBV5-5 and TRBJ2-7, with D maybe TRBD2 (6 bases). Looked up from germline, CDR1 is SGHKS and CDR2 is YYEKEE (reference sequence). V was pared by 0 bases and J by 2 bases, with 12 bases between. The CDR3 is 15 residues long. The CDR3 protein is CASSLVAGSPYEQYF. As DNA, the CDR3 is TGTGCCAGCAGCTTGGTAGCCGGGAGCCCCTACGAGCAGTACTTC.

In its sample, this clonotype was seen many times. The rearrangement links TRBV5-1 to TRBJ2-5; D is unresolved. The CDR3 covers 12 residues. Germline values: CDR1 SGHRS, CDR2 YFSETQ. Trimming left V 2 bases short and J 3 bases short, with 5 bases between. The CDR3 bases are TGCGCCAGCAGCTTCAGCGAAGAGACCCAGTACTTC. Translating it yields CASSFSEETQYF.

This clonotype was detected many times. The V call is TRBV4-3, the J call TRBJ1-2, with D perhaps matching TRBD1 (5 bases). The ends were cut back, 1 base at V and 6 bases at J, with 15 bases in the middle. The V gene's germline CDR1 is LGHNA and CDR2 YSLEER. The CDR3 runs 15 residues. The CDR3: CASSQGSAGRNGYTF. Here the CDR3 DNA reads TGCGCCAGCAGCCAAGGTTCGGCAGGGAGGAATGGCTACACCTTC.

This clonotype was seen repeatedly, ten times or more. V is TRBV12-3 or TRBV12-4 and J is TRBJ1-2, with 7 bases fitting TRBD1. CDR3 length equals 16 residues. The V gene end was trimmed by 5 bases and the J gene end by 7 bases; junction bases not matched to a gene: 16. The DNA for the CDR3 is TGTGCCAGCAGTCCCTTACCGCGAGACAGGGCAAGTGGCTACACCTTC. This sequence encodes CASSPLPRDRASGYTF.

At least ten counts were recorded for this clonotype. This chain joins TRBV5-5 and TRBJ2-1; D is undetermined. V lost 5 bases, J lost 2 bases, and 11 bases lay in between. Germline V CDR1 and CDR2: SGHKS, YYEKEE (reference sequence). The CDR3 length is 14 residues. The CDR3 coding sequence is TGTGCCAGCAGTTCCACCTGGGCCTACAATGAGCAGTTCTTC. Translated: CASSSTWAYNEQFF.

This clonotype was counted at least ten times. This chain joins TRBV12-3 or TRBV12-4 and TRBJ1-1, with TRBD1 matching 7 bases. This CDR3 has 16 residues. The V segment lost 3 bases and the J segment 2 bases; nucleotides outside the gene matches: 9. CDR3: CASSFRQGVSNTEAFF. The CDR3 DNA sequence: TGTGCCAGCAGTTTTCGGCAGGGGGTATCTAACACTGAAGCTTTCTTT.

In its sample, this clonotype was seen many times. J is TRBJ1-5 and V is TRBV4-2, with TRBD1 matching 7 bases. Trimming removed 3 bases from V and 4 bases from J; junction bases left unmatched: 6. This CDR3 is 15 amino acids long. Germline loops: CDR1 LGHNA, CDR2 YNFKEQ. The CDR3 coding sequence is TGTGCCAGCAGCCAGCGGACAGGAGAGAATCAGCCCCAGCATTTT. Encoded protein: CASSQRTGENQPQHF.

This clonotype was recorded many times. This chain connects TRBV10-2 to TRBJ2-7; no reliable D call. The CDR3 is 15 amino acids. V was shortened by 6 bases and J by 2 bases, with 17 bases between the two germline ends. CDR1 and CDR2 (germline): WSHSY, SAAADI. The CDR3 DNA is TGCGCCAGCAGCCTTCAGCCTGTCAACCCCTACGAGCAGTACTTC. The encoded protein is CASSLQPVNPYEQYF.